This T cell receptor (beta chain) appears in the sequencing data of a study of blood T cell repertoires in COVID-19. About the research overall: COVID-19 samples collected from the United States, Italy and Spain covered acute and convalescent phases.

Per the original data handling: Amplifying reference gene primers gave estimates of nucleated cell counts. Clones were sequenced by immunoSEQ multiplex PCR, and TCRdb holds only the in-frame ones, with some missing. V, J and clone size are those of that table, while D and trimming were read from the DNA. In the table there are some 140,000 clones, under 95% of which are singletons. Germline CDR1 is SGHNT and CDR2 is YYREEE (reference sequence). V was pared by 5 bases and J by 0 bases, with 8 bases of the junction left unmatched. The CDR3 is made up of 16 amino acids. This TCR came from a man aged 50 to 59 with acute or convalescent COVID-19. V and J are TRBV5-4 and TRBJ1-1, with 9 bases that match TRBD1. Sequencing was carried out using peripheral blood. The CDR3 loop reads CASRSGQGLMNTEAFF. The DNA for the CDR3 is TGTGCCAGCAGGTCGGGACAGGGCCTTATGAACACTGAAGCTTTCTTT.